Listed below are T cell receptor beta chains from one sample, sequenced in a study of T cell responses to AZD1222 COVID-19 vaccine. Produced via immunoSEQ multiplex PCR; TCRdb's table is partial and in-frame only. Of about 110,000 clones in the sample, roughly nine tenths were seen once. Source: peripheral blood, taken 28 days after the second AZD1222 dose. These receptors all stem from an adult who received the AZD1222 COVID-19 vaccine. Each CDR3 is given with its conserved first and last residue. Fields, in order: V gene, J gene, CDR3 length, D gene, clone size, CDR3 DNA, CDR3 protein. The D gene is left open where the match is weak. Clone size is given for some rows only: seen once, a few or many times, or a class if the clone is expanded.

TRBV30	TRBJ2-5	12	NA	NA	TGTGCCTGGAGTGAGGGGAGAGAGACCCAGTACTTC	CAWSEGRETQYF
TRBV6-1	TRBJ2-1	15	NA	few	TGTGCCAGCAGTGAAGAACTAGAGGGGTACAATGAGCAGTTCTTC	CASSEELEGYNEQFF
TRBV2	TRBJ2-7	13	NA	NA	TGTGCCATCGGAGCAGGGGGGACCTACGAGCAGTACTTC	CAIGAGGTYEQYF
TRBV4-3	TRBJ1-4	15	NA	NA	TGCGCCAGCAGCCAAGTTCTGATGGGGGGGGAAAAACTGTTTTTT	CASSQVLMGGEKLFF
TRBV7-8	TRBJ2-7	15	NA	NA	TGTGCCAGCAGCTTAGAGCAGTTTAGCTCCTACGAGCAGTACTTC	CASSLEQFSSYEQYF
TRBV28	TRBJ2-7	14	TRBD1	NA	TGTGCCAGCGGAGGACAGGGGATCCCCTACGAGCAGTACTTC	CASGGQGIPYEQYF
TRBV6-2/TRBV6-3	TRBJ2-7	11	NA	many	TGTGCCAGCAGTTTCTTATACGAGCAGTACTTC	CASSFLYEQYF
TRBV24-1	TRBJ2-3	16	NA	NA	TGTGCCACCAGTGATTACGCACCCGAAAGCACAGATACGCAGTATTTT	CATSDYAPESTDTQYF
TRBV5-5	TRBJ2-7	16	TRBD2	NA	TGTGCCAGCAGCAGGGGACTAGCGGGTAGCTCCTACGAGCAGTACTTC	CASSRGLAGSSYEQYF
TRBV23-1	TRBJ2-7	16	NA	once	TGCGCCAGCAGTCAGGTGACCGGCCGGAGCTCCTACGAGCAGTACTTC	CASSQVTGRSSYEQYF
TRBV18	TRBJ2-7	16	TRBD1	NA	TGTGCCAGCTCACCACGGGATACAGGGGGTGCCTACGAGCAGTACTTC	CASSPRDTGGAYEQYF
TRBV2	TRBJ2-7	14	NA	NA	TGTGCCAGCAGTTTTTCGACGCCCACCTACGAGCAGTACTTC	CASSFSTPTYEQYF
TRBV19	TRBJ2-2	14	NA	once	TGTGCCAGTAAAGGTCCAGGGTCCCCCGGGGAGCTGTTTTTT	CASKGPGSPGELFF
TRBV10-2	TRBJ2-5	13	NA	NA	TGCGCCAGCAGTGTCGCGGGACAAGAGACCCAGTACTTC	CASSVAGQETQYF
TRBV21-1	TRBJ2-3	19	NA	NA	TGTGCCAGCACCTGGACTAGCGGGAGGCGATCCCTTAGCACAGATACGCAGTATTTT	CASTWTSGRRSLSTDTQYF
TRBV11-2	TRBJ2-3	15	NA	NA	TGTGCCAGCAGCCCCCAAACGGGGTCTGGAGATACGCAGTATTTT	CASSPQTGSGDTQYF
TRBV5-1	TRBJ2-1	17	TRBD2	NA	TGCGCCAGCAGCTTGTTAGGCGGGAGAGACTCCTACAATGAGCAGTTCTTC	CASSLLGGRDSYNEQFF
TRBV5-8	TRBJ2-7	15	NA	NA	TGTGCCAGCAGCAGGGGGGGAGGCGGTTTTGGCGAGCAGTACTTC	CASSRGGGGFGEQYF
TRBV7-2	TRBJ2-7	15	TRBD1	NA	TGTGCCAGCAGCCCCTTTGGACAGGGGGCCTACGAGCAGTACTTC	CASSPFGQGAYEQYF
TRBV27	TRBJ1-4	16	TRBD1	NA	TGTGCCAGCAGTTTAATCCGACAGGGGGTGCGTGAAAAACTGTTTTTT	CASSLIRQGVREKLFF
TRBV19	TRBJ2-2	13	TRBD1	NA	TGTGCCAGTAGCACAGGGACAGCCGGGGAGCTGTTTTTT	CASSTGTAGELFF
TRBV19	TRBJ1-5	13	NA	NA	TGTGCCAGTAGTCCCGGAAGCAATCAGCCCCAGCATTTT	CASSPGSNQPQHF
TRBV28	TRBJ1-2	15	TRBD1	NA	TGTGCCAGCAGGCCGGGACAGAGGTCTTACTATGGCTACACCTTC	CASRPGQRSYYGYTF
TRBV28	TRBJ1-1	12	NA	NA	TGTGCCAGCAGTTTCTTTGACCTTCGAGCTTTCTTT	CASSFFDLRAFF